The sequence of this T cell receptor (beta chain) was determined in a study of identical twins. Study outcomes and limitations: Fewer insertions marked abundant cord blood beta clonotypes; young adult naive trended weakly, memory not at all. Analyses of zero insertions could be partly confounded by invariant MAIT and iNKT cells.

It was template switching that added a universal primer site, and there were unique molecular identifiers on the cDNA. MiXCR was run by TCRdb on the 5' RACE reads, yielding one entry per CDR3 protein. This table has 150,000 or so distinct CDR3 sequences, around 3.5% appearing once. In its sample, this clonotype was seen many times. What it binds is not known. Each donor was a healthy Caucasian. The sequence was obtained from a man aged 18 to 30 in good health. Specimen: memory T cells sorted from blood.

DNA for the CDR3: TGTGCCAGCAGTTATACGGGACGGAGCTATGGCTACACCTTC. Translated, it gives CASSYTGRSYGYTF. The rearrangement links TRBV6-5 to TRBJ1-2, with D possibly matching TRBD1 (5 bases). From germline, CDR1 is MNHEY and CDR2 SVGAGI. This CDR3 contains 14 residues. The V end lost 3 bases, the J end lost 4 bases, and 12 bases lay between the germline ends.